This is a list of T cell receptor beta chains from one sample in a study of cytomegalovirus exposure and HLA in healthy donors. TCRdb's copy holds only in-frame clones and misses some; the assay was immunoSEQ multiplex PCR. There are about 170,000 clones in the sample; 60% to 85% occur only once, and 2.5% to 4% lies in the top ten. Sequencing was performed on PBMCs. These TCRs come from a woman aged 50 to 65 in good health and CMV-seropositive. The CDR3 runs from the conserved cysteine through the conserved F or W. A D gene is named only where the DNA matches it firmly. Clone sizes are given selectively: once, few, many, or a class where the clone is expanded.

>-|TRBJ1-2|once|TRBV6-1
TGTGCCAGCAGTGAAGTCGGGACACTCTATGGCTACACCTTC
CASSEVGTLYGYTF
>-|TRBJ1-4|-|TRBV18
TGTGCCAGCTCACCACCGTCGGGATCTAATGAAAAACTGTTTTTT
CASSPPSGSNEKLFF
>-|TRBJ2-7|few|TRBV10-3
TGTGCCATCAGTGTGGGGCAGGGGCAGGAGCAGTACTTC
CAISVGQGQEQYF
>-|TRBJ2-2|-|TRBV6-6
TGTGCCAGCAGTCCCTTAGGACAGCAGAACACCGGGGAGCTGTTTTTT
CASSPLGQQNTGELFF
>TRBD2|TRBJ2-3|-|TRBV7-3
TGTGCCAGCAGCCGACTAGCCGTCGCGGGCACAGATACGCAGTATTTT
CASSRLAVAGTDTQYF
>-|TRBJ2-3|-|TRBV7-2
TGTGCCAGCAGCTTAGACTCGACAGATACGCAGTATTTT
CASSLDSTDTQYF
>TRBD1|TRBJ1-5|-|TRBV10-3
TGTGCCATCAGCGGGGGACAGGGCAGCAATCAGCCCCAGCATTTT
CAISGGQGSNQPQHF
>TRBD1|TRBJ1-1|-|TRBV7-2
TGTGCCAGCAGCCTCAAGACAGGGGGAGGCACTGAAGCTTTCTTT
CASSLKTGGGTEAFF
>-|TRBJ1-2|-|TRBV6-5
TGTGCCAGCAGTTACAACAGGGCTAACTATGGCTACACCTTC
CASSYNRANYGYTF
>-|TRBJ1-1|-|TRBV11-1
TGTGCCAGCAGCTATCCTTTGAACACTGAAGCTTTCTTT
CASSYPLNTEAFF
>TRBD1|TRBJ1-1|-|TRBV6-5
TGTGCCAGCAGGGCAAGACAGGGGCGCACTGAAGCTTTCTTT
CASRARQGRTEAFF
>-|TRBJ2-7|once|TRBV10-2
TGCGCCAGCAGTGTAGCGTACGAGCAGTACTTC
CASSVAYEQYF
>-|TRBJ2-2|-|TRBV11-3
TGTGCCAGCGACCGGGAGCCAAACACCGGGGAGCTGTTTTTT
CASDREPNTGELFF
>-|TRBJ2-3|once|TRBV5-4
TGTGCCAGCCGCGGCGGGGTGGGAGATACGCAGTATTTT
CASRGGVGDTQYF
>TRBD1|TRBJ1-1|few|TRBV5-1
TGCGCCAGCAGCTTACGACAGGGGCAGAACACTGAAGCTTTCTTT
CASSLRQGQNTEAFF
>TRBD2|TRBJ2-5|-|TRBV5-1
TGCGCCAGCAGCTTGGCCGGCGGGGGTTTTCAAGAGACCCAGTACTTC
CASSLAGGGFQETQYF
>-|TRBJ1-1|-|TRBV7-8
TGTGCCAGCAGCGCCCCCTATGGGGCGGCGATCGCTGAAGCTTTCTTT
CASSAPYGAAIAEAFF
>TRBD1|TRBJ1-5|-|TRBV2
TGTGCCAGTGTACCGGGACAGGGAGATCAGCCCCAGCATTTT
CASVPGQGDQPQHF
>-|TRBJ2-2|-|TRBV6-6
TGTGCCAGCAGTTACATCAGGGGAACCACCGGGGAGCTGTTTTTT
CASSYIRGTTGELFF